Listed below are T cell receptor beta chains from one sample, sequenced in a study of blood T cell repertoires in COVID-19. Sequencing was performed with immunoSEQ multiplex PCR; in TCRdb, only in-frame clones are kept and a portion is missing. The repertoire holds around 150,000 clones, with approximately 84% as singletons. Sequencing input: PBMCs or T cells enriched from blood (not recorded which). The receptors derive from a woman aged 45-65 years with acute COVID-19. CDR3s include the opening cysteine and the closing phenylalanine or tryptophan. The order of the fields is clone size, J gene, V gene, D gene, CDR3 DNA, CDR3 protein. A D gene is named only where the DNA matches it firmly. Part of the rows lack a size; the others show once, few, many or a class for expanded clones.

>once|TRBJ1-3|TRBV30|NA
TGTGCCTGGAGAGCCAAGGGGCCCTCTGGAAACACCATATATTTT
CAWRAKGPSGNTIYF
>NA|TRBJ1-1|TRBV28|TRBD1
TGTGCCAGCAGCCAAGGGGGCGAGACTGAAGCTTTCTTT
CASSQGGETEAFF
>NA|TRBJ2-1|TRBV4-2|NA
TGTGCCAGCAGCCAAGATTCTACAGTCTCCTACAATGAGCAGTTCTTC
CASSQDSTVSYNEQFF
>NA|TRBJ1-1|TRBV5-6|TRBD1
TGTGCCAGCAGCTTTTCGACAGGGGAAGCTTTCTTT
CASSFSTGEAFF
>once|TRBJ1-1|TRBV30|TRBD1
TGTGCCTGGAATCGACAGGGGGTTGGTTTGAACACTGAAGCTTTCTTT
CAWNRQGVGLNTEAFF
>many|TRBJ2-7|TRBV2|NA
TGTGCCAGCAGTGTAGGCACTAGCAGGGTGCACGAGCAGTACTTC
CASSVGTSRVHEQYF
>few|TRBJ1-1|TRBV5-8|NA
TGTGCCAGCAGCCGAGGGGGGGATGAAGCTTTCTTT
CASSRGGDEAFF
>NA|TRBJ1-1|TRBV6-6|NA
TGTGCCAGCAGTTACGGCGAGGGCACTGAAGCTTTCTTT
CASSYGEGTEAFF
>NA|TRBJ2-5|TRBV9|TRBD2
TGTGCCAGCAGCGGAAGCGGGAGGGCCCCAGAGACCCAGTACTTC
CASSGSGRAPETQYF
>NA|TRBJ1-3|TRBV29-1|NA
TGCAGCGTTAAAGGGTTACAGGGTTCATCTCCTGGAAACACCATATATTTT
CSVKGLQGSSPGNTIYF
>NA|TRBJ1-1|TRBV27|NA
TGTGCCAGCAGTTCCACCCAAACAGGGTCGCGAGCAGCTTTCTTT
CASSSTQTGSRAAFF
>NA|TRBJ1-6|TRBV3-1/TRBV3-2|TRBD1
TGTGCCAGCAGCCAAGATAGGCAGGGGGCCTCACCCCTCCACTTT
CASSQDRQGASPLHF
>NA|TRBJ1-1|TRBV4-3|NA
TGCGCCAACTCCCATCCCCTTGAAGCGAACACTGAAGCTTTCTTT
CANSHPLEANTEAFF
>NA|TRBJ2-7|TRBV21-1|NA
TGTGCCAGCAGCAATTGGAGACAGGGGTCGTACGAGCAGTACTTC
CASSNWRQGSYEQYF
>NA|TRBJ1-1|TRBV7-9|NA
TGTGCCAGCAGCTTAGGACAGCCGAACACTGAAGCTTTCTTT
CASSLGQPNTEAFF
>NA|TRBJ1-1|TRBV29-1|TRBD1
TGCAGCGCAGGGGGCGCGGTCACTGAAGCTTTCTTT
CSAGGAVTEAFF
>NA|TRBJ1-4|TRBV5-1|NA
TGCGCCAGCAGCCTCGTGAGTGGAGCAACTAATGAAAAACTGTTTTTT
CASSLVSGATNEKLFF
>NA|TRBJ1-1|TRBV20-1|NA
TGCAGTGTCTCGAAGAGGACTGAAGCTTTCTTT
CSVSKRTEAFF
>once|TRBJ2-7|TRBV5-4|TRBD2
TGTGCCAGCAGCTTGGGGGCCTCTAGCGGGAGAAGAGGGCAGTACTTC
CASSLGASSGRRGQYF
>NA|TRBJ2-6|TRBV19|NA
TGTGCCAGTAGTTTCCAGGGTGCCGGGGCCAACGTCCTGACTTTC
CASSFQGAGANVLTF
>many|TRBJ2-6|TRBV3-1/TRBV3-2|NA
TGTGCCAGCAGCCAAGCGACTAGTGACTCTGGGGCCAACGTCCTGACTTTC
CASSQATSDSGANVLTF
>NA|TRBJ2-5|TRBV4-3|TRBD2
TGCGCCAGCAGCCATGGGCTAGGTCGGGGGGACTTCCAAGAGACCCAGTACTTC
CASSHGLGRGDFQETQYF
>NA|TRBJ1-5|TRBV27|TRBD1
TGTGCCAGCAGTTTGTCACAGGGGAATCAGCCCCAGCATTTT
CASSLSQGNQPQHF
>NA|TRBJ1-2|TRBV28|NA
TGTGCCAGCGGTGAGGGTGCCAGCTATGGCTACACCTTC
CASGEGASYGYTF
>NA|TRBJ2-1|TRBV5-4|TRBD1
TGTGCCAGCAGCTTCAGGGGGCGAAATGAGCAGTTCTTC
CASSFRGRNEQFF
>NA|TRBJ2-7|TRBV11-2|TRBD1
TGTGCCAGCAGCGCCGGGACAGGCCCCTACGAGCAGTACTTC
CASSAGTGPYEQYF
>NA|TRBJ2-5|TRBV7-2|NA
TGTGCCAGCAGCCTTGGGAGAAAAGAGACCCAGTACTTC
CASSLGRKETQYF
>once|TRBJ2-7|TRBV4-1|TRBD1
TGCGCCAGCAGCCAAGACCGGGGGACAGGGGGCGGCGGGCAGTACTTC
CASSQDRGTGGGGQYF
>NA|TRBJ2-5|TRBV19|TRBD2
TGTGCCAGTAGTAAGGGACTAGCGGGAGGTCCCCAAGAGACCCAGTACTTC
CASSKGLAGGPQETQYF
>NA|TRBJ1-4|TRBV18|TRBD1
TGTGCCAGCTCACGGGACAGGGAAGAAAAACTGTTTTTT
CASSRDREEKLFF
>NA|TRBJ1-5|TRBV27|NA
TGTGCCAGCAGTTTATCGCCCCTATTCGGGCAGCCCCAGCATTTT
CASSLSPLFGQPQHF
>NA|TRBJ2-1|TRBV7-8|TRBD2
TGTGCCAGCAGCCTCCTTGGACTAGCGGGGATACAGGATGAGCAGTTCTTC
CASSLLGLAGIQDEQFF
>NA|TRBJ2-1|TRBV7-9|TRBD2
TGTGCCAGCAGCTTAGGGACTAGCGGGGGTTACAATGAGCAGTTCTTC
CASSLGTSGGYNEQFF
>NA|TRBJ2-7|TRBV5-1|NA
TGCGCCAGCAGCCTCCGACCAGGGTCCCAAAGCTCCTACGAGCAGTACTTC
CASSLRPGSQSSYEQYF
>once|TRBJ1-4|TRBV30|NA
TGTGCCTGGAGTCATCGGGGGGGGGCCAATGAAAAACTGTTTTTT
CAWSHRGGANEKLFF
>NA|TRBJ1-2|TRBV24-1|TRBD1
TGTGCCACCAGTGGTGACAGGGGGCTTGTCTACACCTTC
CATSGDRGLVYTF
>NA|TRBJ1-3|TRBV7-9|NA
TGTGCCAGCAGCTTAGTAGGGGTCTCTGGAAACACCATATATTTT
CASSLVGVSGNTIYF
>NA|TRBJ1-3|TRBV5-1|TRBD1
TGCGCCAGCAGCTTGGGCCAGGGGGTTTTAAACACCATATATTTT
CASSLGQGVLNTIYF
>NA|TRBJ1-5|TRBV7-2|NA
TGTGCCAGCAGCTCATCGGGGGACCAGCCCCAGCATTTT
CASSSSGDQPQHF
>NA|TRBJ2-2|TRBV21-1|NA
TGTGCCAGCAGCAGAGGACTAGCGGGAGGAACCGGGGAGCTGTTTTTT
CASSRGLAGGTGELFF
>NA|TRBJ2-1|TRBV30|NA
TGTGCCTGGAGTCCGGGGACTGTGAACAATGAGCAGTTCTTC
CAWSPGTVNNEQFF
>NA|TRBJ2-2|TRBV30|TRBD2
TGTGCCTGGAGTCTAGCGGGGACCACCGGGGAGCTGTTTTTT
CAWSLAGTTGELFF
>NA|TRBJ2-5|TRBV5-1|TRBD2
TGCGCCAGCAGCCCGGGACTAGCGGGAGGAAGAGAGACCCAGTACTTC
CASSPGLAGGRETQYF
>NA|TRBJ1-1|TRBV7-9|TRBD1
TGTGCCAGCAGCTCACGACAGGGGTTGACTGAAGCTTTCTTT
CASSSRQGLTEAFF
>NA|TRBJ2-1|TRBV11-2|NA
TGTGCCAGCAGCGAAAGAGGGGACGGACTACCGTTCTTC
CASSERGDGLPFF
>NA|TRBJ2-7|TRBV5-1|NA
TGCGCCAGCAGCTCGAGCTTATACGAGCAGTACTTC
CASSSSLYEQYF
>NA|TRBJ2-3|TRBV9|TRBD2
TGTGCCAGCAGCGTAGCGGGCGGGAGGGGCACAGATACGCAGTATTTT
CASSVAGGRGTDTQYF
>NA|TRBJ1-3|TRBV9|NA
TGTGCCAGCAGCCCCGACAGCTCTGGAAACACCATATATTTT
CASSPDSSGNTIYF
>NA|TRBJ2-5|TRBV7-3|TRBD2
TGTGCCAGCAGCCCCGGGGGGGGACGGGAGACCCAGTACTTC
CASSPGGGRETQYF
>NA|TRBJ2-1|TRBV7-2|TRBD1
TGTGCCAGCAGCTACCAGACAGGGCGTCCCTACAATGAGCAGTTCTTC
CASSYQTGRPYNEQFF
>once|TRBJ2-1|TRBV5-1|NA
TGCGCCAGCACTCTTAGCGGCTCCTACAATGAGCAGTTCTTC
CASTLSGSYNEQFF
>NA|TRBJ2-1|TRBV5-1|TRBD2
TGCGCCAGCAGCTTGGCTATGGTTGGCGGGAGACCCGATGAGCAGTTCTTC
CASSLAMVGGRPDEQFF
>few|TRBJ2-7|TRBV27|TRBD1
TGTGCCAGCAGCAAGCTAGACAGGGGGCCTACGTACGAGCAGTACTTC
CASSKLDRGPTYEQYF